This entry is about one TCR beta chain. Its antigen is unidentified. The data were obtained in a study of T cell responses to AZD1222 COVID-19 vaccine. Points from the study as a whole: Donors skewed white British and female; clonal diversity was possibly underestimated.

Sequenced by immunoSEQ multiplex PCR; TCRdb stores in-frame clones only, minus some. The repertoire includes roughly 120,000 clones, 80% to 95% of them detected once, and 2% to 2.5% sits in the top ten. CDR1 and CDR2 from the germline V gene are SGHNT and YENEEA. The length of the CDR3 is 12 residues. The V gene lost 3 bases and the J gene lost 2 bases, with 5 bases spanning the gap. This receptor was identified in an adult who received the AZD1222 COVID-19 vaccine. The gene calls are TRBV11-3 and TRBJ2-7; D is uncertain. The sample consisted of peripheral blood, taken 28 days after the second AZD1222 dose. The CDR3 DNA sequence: TGTGCCAGCAGCTTTGATACCTACGAGCAGTACTTC. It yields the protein CASSFDTYEQYF.